This T cell receptor (beta chain) was captured in a study of CD4+ T cells in melanoma. Sequencing was performed with immunoSEQ multiplex PCR; in TCRdb, only in-frame clones are kept and a portion is missing. This table has about 10,000 clones, around 65% appearing once. This CDR3 is built from 15 residues. V lost 4 bases to trimming and J lost 5 bases; unmatched junction nucleotides: 5. CDR1 and CDR2 from the germline V gene are SGHRS and YFSETQ. With respect to this clone: Its antigen is as yet unknown.

Findings of the study overall: Diverse differentiation states were reported for melanoma neoantigen-specific CD4+ T cells.

The rearrangement uses TRBV5-1 and TRBJ1-6, with 8 nucleotides matching TRBD1. The clonotype comes from a human donor with melanoma. Sequencing input: cells from a culture (not recorded whether cultured in vitro). CDR3: CASSTRGLNNSPLHF. CDR3 DNA: TGCGCCAGCAGCACCAGGGGGCTTAATAATTCACCCCTCCACTTT.